This TCR beta chain was identified in a study of blood T cells in healthy people across ages. Germline trimming cut 3 bases from V and 1 base from J; bases unmatched to any gene: 4. The length of the CDR3 is 14 residues. Germline V CDR1 and CDR2: DFQATT, SNEGSKA (reference sequence). Next came a second PCR, run for about 6 to 12 cycles, which used a sample-barcoded 5' primer along with a J-beta primer mix. Every single cDNA molecule received a tag from a template-switch adaptor with 12 random nucleotides. Each of the samples gave a minimum of 2.5 million paired-end reads that contained CDR3. TCRdb redid the calling of the 5' RACE reads with MiXCR, one entry per CDR3 protein. The sample yields about 1.4 million distinct CDR3 sequences, approximately 59% seen once.

This TCR was sampled from a man aged 18-30 years in good health. The sample comprised blood. The chain joins TRBV20-1 to TRBJ2-5; 8 nucleotides align to TRBD2. The chain's CDR3 is CSARATSGQETQYF. For the CDR3, the DNA is TGCAGTGCTAGGGCTACTAGCGGCCAAGAGACCCAGTACTTC.